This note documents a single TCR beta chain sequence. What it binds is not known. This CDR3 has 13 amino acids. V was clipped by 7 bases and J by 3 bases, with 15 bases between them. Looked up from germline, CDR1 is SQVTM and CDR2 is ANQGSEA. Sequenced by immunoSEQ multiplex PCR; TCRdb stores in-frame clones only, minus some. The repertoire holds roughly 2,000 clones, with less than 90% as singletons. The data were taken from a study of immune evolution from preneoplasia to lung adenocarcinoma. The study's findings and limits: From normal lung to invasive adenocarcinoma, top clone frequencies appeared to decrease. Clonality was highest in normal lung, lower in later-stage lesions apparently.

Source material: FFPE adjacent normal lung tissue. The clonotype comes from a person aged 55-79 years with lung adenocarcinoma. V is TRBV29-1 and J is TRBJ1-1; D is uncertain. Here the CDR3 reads CSAPDGEDTEAFF. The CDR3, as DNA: TGCAGCGCTCCGGACGGTGAGGACACTGAAGCTTTCTTT.